This T cell receptor (beta chain) appears in the sequencing data of a study of post-analysis software for immune sequencing data. Study-wide results and limits: Among multiple sclerosis patients, normalized Chao1 diversity was significantly below that of controls. Controls had lower frequencies than patients of a few TRBV segments, which included TRBV5-6, TRBV5-1 and TRBV20-1.

Unique molecular identifiers had been added to the TCR beta cDNA libraries. Via MiXCR, TCRdb re-called the PCR reads, giving one row per CDR3 protein. Here the sample spans hundreds of thousands of distinct CDR3 sequences, about 60% being singletons. The CDR3 runs to 15 residues. The germline V gene has CDR1 SGHRS and CDR2 YFSETQ. The V and J ends lost 3 bases and 4 bases, in that order; junction bases with no gene match: 6. This clonotype was seen only a few times. Its target is unknown. The sequencing input was blood. The chain employs TRBV5-1 and TRBJ2-1; 8 positions match TRBD1. This clonotype originated in a girl aged 2 to 10 with multiple sclerosis. The DNA of the CDR3 is TGCGCCAGCAGCTCAGGGGGCATCGGATACAATGAGCAGTTCTTC. This sequence encodes CASSSGGIGYNEQFF.